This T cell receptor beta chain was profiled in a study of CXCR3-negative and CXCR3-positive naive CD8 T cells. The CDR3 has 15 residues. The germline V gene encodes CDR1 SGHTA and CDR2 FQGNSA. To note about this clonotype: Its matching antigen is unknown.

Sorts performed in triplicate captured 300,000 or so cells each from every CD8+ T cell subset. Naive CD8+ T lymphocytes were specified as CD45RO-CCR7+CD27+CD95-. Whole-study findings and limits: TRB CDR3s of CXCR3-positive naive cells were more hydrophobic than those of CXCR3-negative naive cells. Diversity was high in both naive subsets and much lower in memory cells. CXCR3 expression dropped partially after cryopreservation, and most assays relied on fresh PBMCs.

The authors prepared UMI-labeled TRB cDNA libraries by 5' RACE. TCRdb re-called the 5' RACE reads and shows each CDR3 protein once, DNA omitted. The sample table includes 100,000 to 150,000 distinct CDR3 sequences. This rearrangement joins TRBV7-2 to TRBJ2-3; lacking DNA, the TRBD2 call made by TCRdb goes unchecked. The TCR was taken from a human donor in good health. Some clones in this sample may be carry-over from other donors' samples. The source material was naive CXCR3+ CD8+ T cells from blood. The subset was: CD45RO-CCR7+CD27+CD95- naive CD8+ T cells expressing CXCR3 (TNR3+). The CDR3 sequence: CASSLLAGGPDTQYF.